The 30 T cell receptor beta chains below come from one sample, sequenced in a study of tumor and adjacent non-tumor tissue in lung cancer. RNA was extracted from bulk tissue without any cell sorting. The library came from three nested PCR rounds adapted from ARM-PCR protocols. TCRdb re-called the multiplex PCR reads through MiXCR, storing one row per CDR3 protein. The sample records 65,000 to 90,000 distinct CDR3 sequences, roughly 76% being singletons. Sequenced sample: lung tumor tissue. All receptors come from a woman between 50 and 59 years old with non-small cell lung cancer.

A note on this clonotype: A much larger clone differs from this one at a single base, so this may be a read error. This chain connects TRBV6-5 to TRBJ1-2; TRBD1 agrees at 7 bases. Germline assignment: CDR1 MNHEY and CDR2 SVGAGI. The CDR3 is made up of 13 amino acids. The DNA for the CDR3 is TGTGCCAGCTCCGGGGCAGGGGGATATGGCTACATCTTC. Translating gives CASSGAGGYGYIF.

The chain recombines TRBV11-1 with TRBJ2-7; D gene unclear. Trimming removed 6 bases at V and 0 bases at J, with 12 bases between. The CDR3 is 14 amino acids. Germline V gene sequence: CDR1 SGHAT, CDR2 FQDESV (reference sequence). Here the CDR3 reads CASRHSDSSYEQYF. The CDR3 DNA sequence: TGTGCCAGCAGGCACTCGGATAGCTCCTACGAGCAGTACTTC.

On this clonotype: Its ends do not fully match the called genes, so a read error is possible. The chain is built from TRBV6-2 or TRBV6-3 and TRBJ1-1, with D unclear. CDR1 and CDR2 (germline): MNHEY, SVGEGT. This CDR3 spans 12 amino acids. The DNA of the CDR3 is TGTGCCAGTATTACGGGGAACACTGAAGCTTTCTTC. The encoded protein is CASITGNTEAFF.

The chain recombines TRBV6-1 with TRBJ2-7; the D is unclear. Germline V gene sequence: CDR1 MNHNS, CDR2 SASEGT. The V end lost 3 bases, the J end lost 5 bases, and 11 bases lay between the germline ends. This CDR3 spans 13 amino acids. For the CDR3, the DNA is TGTGCCAGCAGTGAGTTTGCGAAGCACGAGCAGTACTTC. Translation gives CASSEFAKHEQYF.

This chain uses TRBV5-4 with TRBJ2-1, with 9 bases identical to TRBD1. The CDR3 spans 14 residues. CDR1 SGHNT and CDR2 YYREEE come from the germline V gene (reference sequence). The CDR3 is CPSSPGTGRDEQFF. In nucleotides, the CDR3 is TGTCCGAGCAGTCCTGGGACAGGGCGGGATGAGCAGTTCTTC.

With respect to this clonotype: One end of the junction fails to match germline, which may point to a read error. This chain links TRBV20-1 with TRBJ2-7; D unclear. This CDR3 is 12 amino acids long. Germline assignment: CDR1 DFQATT and CDR2 SNEGSKA (reference sequence). The CDR3 protein is CSVSGQRYEQYF. The CDR3 bases are TGTAGTGTTAGTGGGCAGCGATACGAGCAGTACTTC.

The chain uses TRBV4-1 and TRBJ1-1; D unclear. V shed 0 bases and J shed 6 bases, with 17 bases lying between them. In germline, CDR1 is MGHRA, CDR2 YSYEKL. This CDR3 contains 16 residues. CDR3 in DNA: TGCGCCAGCAGCCAAGATCTCTACAGTGTTGGCGCTGAAGCTTTCTTT. Translation: CASSQDLYSVGAEAFF.

The chain couples TRBV10-3 to TRBJ1-1, with 9 nucleotides matching TRBD1. The CDR3 is 15 amino acids. Germline values: CDR1 ENHRY, CDR2 SYGVKD. V shed 6 bases, J shed 4 bases, and the junction held 9 bases outside the gene matches. CDR3 protein: CAISTPGQGITEAFF. The CDR3 nucleotides are TGTGCCATCAGCACTCCAGGACAGGGGATCACTGAAGCTTTCTTT.

Note on this clonotype: Lacking the conserved final phenylalanine or tryptophan, this CDR3 likely reflects a read error. The genes are TRBV20-1 and TRBJ1-1; D is ambiguous. The CDR3 has 11 amino acids. Germline CDR1 and CDR2: DFQATT and SNEGSKA (reference sequence). Trimming stripped 6 bases from V and 10 bases from J, with 15 bases between. In DNA, the CDR3 is TGCAGTGCCAGGAAGGATCCTGGAGCTTTCATT. Translated, it gives CSARKDPGAFI.

With respect to this clonotype: Possible read error: a much larger clone is one base away. The chain couples TRBV30 to TRBJ2-1; 7 nucleotides agree with TRBD2. Germline V gene data show CDR1 as GTSNPN and CDR2 as SVGIG (reference sequence). This CDR3 has 14 amino acids. CDR3 loop: CTRTIAGFYNEQFF. The CDR3 nucleotides are TGTACCCGAACCATAGCGGGCTTTTACAATGAGCAGTTCTTC.

About this clonotype: One junction end does not reproduce the germline sequence, and a read error may be involved. The V and J genes are TRBV6-1 and TRBJ2-1, with D maybe TRBD2 (6 bases). Germline assignment: CDR1 MNHNS and CDR2 SASEGT. The CDR3 length is 16 residues. The CDR3 is CASNEASGDHYNEQFF. The CDR3 bases are TGTGCCAGCAATGAAGCGTCGGGGGACCATTACAATGAGCAGTTCTTC.

The chain employs TRBV29-1 and TRBJ2-7; D possibly corresponds to TRBD2 (5 bases). Germline V gives CDR1 SQVTM, CDR2 ANQGSEA. The V end lost 4 bases, the J end lost 3 bases, and 19 bases lay between the germline ends. The CDR3 length is 15 residues. The CDR3 DNA follows: TGCAGCGTTGTCCTGGCGTTACTAGGAGACTACGAGCAGTACTTC. It yields the protein CSVVLALLGDYEQYF.

About this clonotype itself: Germline and junction disagree at one end, which may indicate a read error. The gene calls are TRBV4-1 and TRBJ2-7; D not resolved. The CDR3 is 14 residues long. Germline-derived CDR1 and CDR2 are MGHRA and YSYEKL. The CDR3 here is CASSQEATAYEQYF. The CDR3 bases are TGCGCGAGCAGCCAAGAGGCCACTGCCTACGAGCAGTACTTC.

Note on this clonotype: The junction does not match germline at one end; this may be a read error. V usage is TRBV20-1 and J usage is TRBJ1-1; 7 bases agree with TRBD1. This CDR3 is 17 amino acids long. Germline lookup yields CDR1 DFQATT and CDR2 SNEGSKA (reference sequence). The CDR3 loop is CSAGDSGRQGLNTEAFF. CDR3 DNA sequence: TGCAGTGCTGGAGACAGCGGGAGACAGGGATTGAACACTGAAGCTTTCTTT.

This chain joins TRBV4-1 and TRBJ2-7; 8 bases fit TRBD1. Germline CDR1 and CDR2: MGHRA and YSYEKL. The CDR3 covers 16 residues. J gave up 2 bases and V 3 bases, and 9 bases lay outside the gene matches. Written as DNA, the CDR3 is TGCGCCAGCAGCCAGGGACCTACAGGGGGGACCTACGAGCAGTACTTC. Protein product: CASSQGPTGGTYEQYF.

This clonotype has at least ten counts. This chain joins TRBV7-8 and TRBJ2-7; TRBD2 agrees at 10 bases. J gave up 0 bases and V 1 base, and 3 bases lay outside the gene matches. Germline loops: CDR1 SGHVS, CDR2 FQNEAQ. The CDR3 runs 16 residues. The CDR3 sequence is CASSLVASGSSYEQYF. The DNA for the CDR3 is TGTGCCAGCAGCTTAGTGGCTAGCGGGAGCTCCTACGAGCAGTACTTC.

This clonotype was counted only a few times. One end of the junction does not line up with germline, which may come from a read error. The chain is built from TRBV28 and TRBJ1-2, with D unresolved. Germline CDR1 MDHEN, CDR2 SYDVKM. The CDR3 is 14 amino acids. CDR3 sequence: CTSSFRDRAYGYTF. The CDR3, as DNA: TGTACCAGCAGTTTTAGGGATAGGGCCTATGGCTACACCTTC.

Details on this clonotype: The junction departs from germline at one end; a sequencing error may be responsible. This chain uses TRBV11-2 with TRBJ1-2; a weak D match, TRBD1 (5 bases). CDR1 SGHAT and CDR2 FQNNGV come from the germline V gene. The CDR3 has 12 residues. The CDR3 sequence is CPSSFTGCGYTF. CDR3 coding DNA: TGTCCCAGCAGCTTCACAGGCTGTGGCTACACCTTC.

The chain links TRBV6-6 to TRBJ1-2; possibly TRBD1 for D (5 bases). The V gene's germline CDR1 is MNHNY and CDR2 SVGAGI (reference sequence). The V gene lost 9 bases and the J gene lost 4 bases, with 15 bases spanning the gap. The CDR3 covers 13 residues. The CDR3 sequence: CASGPRDGYGYTF. CDR3 nucleotides: TGTGCCAGTGGTCCCCGGGACGGCTATGGCTACACCTTC.

A word on this clonotype: A read error may explain this, as a much larger clone is one base away. The chain employs TRBV28 and TRBJ2-7; 9 bases fit TRBD1. The CDR3 has 15 residues. The V gene end was trimmed by 6 bases and the J gene end by 1 base; junction bases not matched to a gene: 7. Germline-derived CDR1 and CDR2 are MDHEN and SYDVKM. The CDR3 nucleotides are TGTGCCAGCAGACCTATGGGACAGGGATCCTACGAGCAGTACTTC. Amino acids: CASRPMGQGSYEQYF.

The J gene is TRBJ2-2, the V gene TRBV20-1; D ambiguous. The germline V and J ends were trimmed by 6 bases and 7 bases, with 24 bases remaining between them. The germline V gene has CDR1 DFQATT and CDR2 SNEGSKA (reference sequence). This CDR3 is 16 amino acids long. CDR3 in amino acids: CSATQIGILGVGELFF. CDR3 in DNA: TGCAGTGCCACCCAAATTGGGATTCTTGGCGTCGGGGAGCTGTTTTTT.

The V gene is TRBV5-5, the J gene TRBJ2-3, with TRBD2 identical over 7 bases. CDR1 and CDR2 from the germline V gene are SGHKS and YYEKEE (reference sequence). Trimming at V came to 4 bases and at J to 3 bases, leaving 17 bases not matched to a gene. CDR3 length: 18 amino acids. Here the CDR3 reads CASSTGLEVSSETDTQYF. For the CDR3, the DNA is TGTGCCAGCAGCACCGGACTAGAGGTATCTAGTGAGACAGATACGCAGTATTTT.

As for this clonotype: At one of its ends the junction is not consistent with the germline gene, which may arise from a read error. V and J are TRBV6-6 and TRBJ2-1, with TRBD1 as a possible D gene (5 bases). The CDR3 is made up of 14 amino acids. Germline CDR1 is MNHNY and CDR2 is SVGAGI (reference sequence). The CDR3 sequence: CASNSPTDYNEQFF. CDR3 in DNA: TGTGCTAGCAATAGCCCGACAGACTACAATGAGCAGTTCTTC.

The CDR3 is CASSLQLGRANINEQFF. The DNA of the CDR3 is TGTGCCAGCAGCTTACAGCTGGGACGGGCCAATATTAATGAGCAGTTCTTC. The chain combines TRBV5-5 with TRBJ2-1; D may be TRBD1 or TRBD2 (5 bases each). Germline V gives CDR1 SGHKS, CDR2 YYEKEE (reference sequence). Trimming took 2 bases from V and 7 from J, leaving 22 bases between them. CDR3 length equals 17 residues.

The genes are TRBV12-3 or TRBV12-4 and TRBJ2-7; D may be TRBD1 (6 bases). Trimming left V 5 bases short and J 4 bases short, with 18 bases between. CDR3 length equals 15 residues. CDR3 nucleotide sequence: TGTGCCAGCAGTATAACAGGGCCAACTCTTTACGAGCAGTACTTC. This gives the protein CASSITGPTLYEQYF.

By sample fraction, this clonotype is medium-sized. The gene calls are TRBV6-1 and TRBJ1-5; D uncertain. CDR3 size: 15 residues. Trimming cost V 0 bases and J 9 bases, with 15 bases left between them. Per the germline V gene, CDR1 is MNHNS and CDR2 is SASEGT. The DNA for the CDR3 is TGTGCCAGCAGTGAAGCTCGTCAGGCCCCAGGGCCCCAGCATTTT. This gives the protein CASSEARQAPGPQHF.

Regarding this clonotype: One junction end disagrees with the germline gene, perhaps due to a read error. The J gene is TRBJ2-2, the V gene TRBV7-8; TRBD1 aligns across 7 bases. The germline V gene has CDR1 SGHVS and CDR2 FQNEAQ. The CDR3 extends over 17 amino acids. CDR3 in amino acids: CASSLAQGQPNTRELFF. The CDR3, as DNA: TGTGCCAGTAGCTTAGCCCAGGGACAGCCCAACACCCGGGAGCTGTTTTTT.

Worth noting for this clonotype: One end of the junction varies from germline; a read error may be responsible. The J gene is TRBJ1-4, the V gene TRBV4-2; tentatively, D is TRBD1 (5 bases). The germline V gene has CDR1 LGHNA and CDR2 YNFKEQ. The CDR3 spans 15 residues. The CDR3 DNA sequence: TGTGCCAGCTGCCAAGTCCAGGGTGCTGGGGAAAGACTGTTTTTT. Encoded protein: CASCQVQGAGERLFF.

Notes on this clonotype: The junction does not match germline at one end; this may be a read error. The chain has TRBV28 and TRBJ1-5; the match to TRBD1 covers 7 bases. This CDR3 has 15 residues. From germline, CDR1 is MDHEN and CDR2 SYDVKM. DNA of the CDR3: TGTGCCAGTAGTTCACTCGACAGGGAAGAGAAGCACCAGCATTTT. It encodes CASSSLDREEKHQHF. The full variable domain, with the rest looked up from reference TRBV28 and TRBJ1-5, is DVKVTQSSRYLVKRTGEKVFLECVQDMDHENMFWYRQDPGLGLRLIYFSYDVKMKEKGDIPEGYSVSREKKERFSLILESASTNQTSMYLCASSSLDREEKHQHFGDGTRLSIL.

Turning to this clonotype: A much larger clone differs from this one at a single base, so this may be a read error. This chain links TRBV7-9 with TRBJ1-2; 7 bases agree with TRBD1. The CDR3 runs to 15 residues. The V gene end was trimmed by 0 bases and the J gene end by 7 bases; junction bases not matched to a gene: 8. CDR1 is SEHNR and CDR2 is FQNEAQ in the germline V gene (reference sequence). The CDR3 DNA is TGTGCCAGCAGCTTAGCGAGATGGAGGGGGCTTGGCTACACCTTC. It yields the protein CASSLARWRGLGYTF.